This T cell receptor beta chain was recorded in a study of cytomegalovirus exposure and HLA in healthy donors. Study as a whole: A preliminary data release comprised 80 million or so unique TCRs obtained from HLA-typed donors. Notes on the study in general: In a later analysis, donors in an Asian-associated ancestry cluster reportedly had fewer N-insertions in productive TCRs than the cohort mean. Accounts indicate the classifier identified cytomegalovirus status with strong specificity and sensitivity. Later analysis identified several of the most significant clusters that appeared linked to common viral pathogens.

On this clone: Its antigen is unidentified. The junction shows a germline mismatch at one end, possibly a read error.

This CDR3 spans 12 amino acids. The germline gives CDR1 SEHNR, CDR2 FQNEAQ (reference sequence). In the PCR, 60 Vbeta and 13 Jbeta primers were used. The repertoire was sequenced with immunoSEQ multiplex PCR; TCRdb's copy has only in-frame clones and lacks some. The sample lists roughly 250,000 clones, around 66% occurring once. The sequence came from a female donor in good health and CMV-seronegative. V gene TRBV7-9 combines with J gene TRBJ1-2, with D maybe TRBD1 (5 bases). Sequencing used PBMCs. This chain's CDR3 is CSSSPDSFGYTF. The CDR3 coding sequence is TGTTCCAGCAGTCCCGACAGCTTTGGCTACACCTTC.